The text below deals with one T cell receptor beta chain. What it binds is unknown. This entry is derived from a study of T cells in Graves' hyperthyroidism and ophthalmopathy. Study overall: Peripheral blood collection took place at initial diagnosis, before any treatment. Regarding the study as a whole: From stable hyperthyroidism, ophthalmopathy was separated by a 13 V-J model.

Researchers amplified the TCR beta CDR3 regions from RNA transcripts. The TCR CDR3 was amplified in a first-round RT-PCR using the HTBI primer set. TCRdb called the multiplex PCR reads again in MiXCR, with one record for every CDR3 protein. This sample has 100,000 to 140,000 distinct CDR3 sequences, with about 17% found just once. Diagnostic decisions used clinical symptoms, serum thyroxine and TRAb, thyroid ultrasound and orbital computed tomography. The CDR3 runs to 16 residues. V gave up 7 bases and J gave up 3 bases; unmatched junction bases: 9. CDR1 and CDR2 from the germline V gene are LGHDT and YNNKEL (reference sequence).

This receptor was obtained from a woman aged 50 to 60 with Graves' hyperthyroidism. The specimen sequenced was blood. The chain couples TRBV3-1 to TRBJ2-1, with 10 nucleotides matching TRBD2. Here the CDR3 DNA reads TGTGCCAGCATCAGGGTGGCTAGCGGGGGCTACAATGAGCAGTTCTTC. It encodes CASIRVASGGYNEQFF.